This T cell receptor beta chain was documented in a study of T cells in localized non-small cell lung cancer. Concerning this clone: No antigen is known for it.

V lost 1 base and J 3 bases, leaving 10 bases between the germline ends. Germline V CDR1 and CDR2: SNHLY, FYNNEI. This CDR3 spans 15 amino acids. The study, taken as a whole, reports: Adjacent uninvolved lung had the highest clonality, suggesting focused antigen responses.

Clones were read by immunoSEQ multiplex PCR, and TCRdb kept only the in-frame ones, dropping some. The sample shows just under 30,000 clones, 89% of them seen only once. This material consisted of peripheral blood, taken before any cancer treatment. The chain recombines TRBV2 with TRBJ2-1; D perhaps matches TRBD2 (5 bases). The source is a woman aged 40 to 75 with stage I lung adenocarcinoma. The CDR3 nucleotides read TGTGCCAGCAGTGAAGGACTACCCTACTACAATGAGCAGTTCTTC. It translates to CASSEGLPYYNEQFF.